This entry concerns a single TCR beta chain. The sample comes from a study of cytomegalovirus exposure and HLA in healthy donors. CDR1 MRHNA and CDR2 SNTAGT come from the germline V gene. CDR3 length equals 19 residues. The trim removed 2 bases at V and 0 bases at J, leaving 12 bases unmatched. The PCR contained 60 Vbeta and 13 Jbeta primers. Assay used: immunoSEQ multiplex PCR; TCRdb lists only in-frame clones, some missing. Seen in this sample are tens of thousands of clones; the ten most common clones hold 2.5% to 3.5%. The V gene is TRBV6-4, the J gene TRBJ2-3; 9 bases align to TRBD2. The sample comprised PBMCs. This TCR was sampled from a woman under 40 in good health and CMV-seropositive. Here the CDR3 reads CASSDKEGASGASTDTQYF. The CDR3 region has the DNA TGTGCCAGCAGTGACAAGGAAGGGGCTAGCGGGGCTAGCACAGATACGCAGTATTTT.